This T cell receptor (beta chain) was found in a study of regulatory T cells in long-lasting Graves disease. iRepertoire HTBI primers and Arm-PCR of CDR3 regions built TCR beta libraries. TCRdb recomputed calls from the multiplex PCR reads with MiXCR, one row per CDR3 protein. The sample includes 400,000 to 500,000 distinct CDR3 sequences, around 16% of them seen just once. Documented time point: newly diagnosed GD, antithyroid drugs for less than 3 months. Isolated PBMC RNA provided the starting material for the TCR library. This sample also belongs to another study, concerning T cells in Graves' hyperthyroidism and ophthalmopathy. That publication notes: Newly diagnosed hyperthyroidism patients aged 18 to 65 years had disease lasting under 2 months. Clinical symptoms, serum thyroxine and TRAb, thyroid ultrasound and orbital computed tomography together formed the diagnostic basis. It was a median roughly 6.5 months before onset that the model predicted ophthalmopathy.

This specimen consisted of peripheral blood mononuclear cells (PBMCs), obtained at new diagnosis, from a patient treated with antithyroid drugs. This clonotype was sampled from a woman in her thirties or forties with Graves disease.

In DNA, the CDR3 is TGCGCCAGCAGCGCCACCTACAACACTGAAGCTTTCTTT. Amino acids: CASSATYNTEAFF. This chain uses TRBV4-1 with TRBJ1-1; D is undetermined. This CDR3 has 13 residues. V was shortened by 5 bases and J by 2 bases, with 9 bases between the two germline ends. In germline, CDR1 is MGHRA, CDR2 YSYEKL.